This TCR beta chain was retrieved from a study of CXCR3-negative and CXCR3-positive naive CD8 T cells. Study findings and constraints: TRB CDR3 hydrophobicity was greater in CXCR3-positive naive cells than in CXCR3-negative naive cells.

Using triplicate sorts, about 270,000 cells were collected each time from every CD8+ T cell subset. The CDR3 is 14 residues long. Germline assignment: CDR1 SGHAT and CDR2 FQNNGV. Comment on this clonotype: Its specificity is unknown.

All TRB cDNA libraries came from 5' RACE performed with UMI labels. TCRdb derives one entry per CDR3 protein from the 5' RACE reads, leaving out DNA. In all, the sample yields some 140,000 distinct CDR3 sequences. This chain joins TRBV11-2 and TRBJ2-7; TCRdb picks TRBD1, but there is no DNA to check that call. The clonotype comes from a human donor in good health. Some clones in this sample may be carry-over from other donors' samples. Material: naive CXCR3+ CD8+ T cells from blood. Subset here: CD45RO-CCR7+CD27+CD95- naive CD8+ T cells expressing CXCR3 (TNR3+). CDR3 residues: CASRPTGTSYEQYF.